Given below is one T cell receptor (beta chain) in context. This record belongs to a study of radiotherapy plus CTLA-4 blockade in lung cancer. The germline V gene has CDR1 SGHRS and CDR2 YFSETQ. The CDR3 has 14 amino acids. The germline V and J ends were trimmed by 4 bases and 5 bases, with 14 bases remaining between them. Assay used: immunoSEQ multiplex PCR; TCRdb lists only in-frame clones, some missing. The sample lists roughly 120,000 clones, approximately 80% occurring once. The clonotype was recovered from a human donor with non-small cell lung cancer that progressed on radiotherapy plus ipilimumab. Some clones in this sample may be carry-over from other donors' samples. J is TRBJ2-3 and V is TRBV5-1; possible D gene TRBD2, 7 bases. Sequenced material: peripheral blood, taken from a patient treated with radiotherapy plus ipilimumab. The CDR3 nucleotides are TGCGCCAGCAGCCTGGGGGGGGCGAGAGATACGCAGTATTTT. It yields the protein CASSLGGARDTQYF. Looking up the rest from reference TRBV5-1 and TRBJ2-3 gives the full variable domain: KAGVTQTPRYLIKTRGQQVTLSCSPISGHRSVSWYQQTPGQGLQFLFEYFSETQRNKGNFPGRFSGRQFSNSRSEMNVSTLELGDSALYLCASSLGGARDTQYFGPGTRLTVL.